The clone carrying this T cell receptor beta chain has at least ten counts. The target antigen is unknown. These data originate in a study of T cells in Graves' hyperthyroidism and ophthalmopathy. Study observations and caveats: Blood also showed most of the thyroid clonotypes that were expanded above 0.001. In the analysis, a 13 V-J model separated ophthalmopathy from stable hyperthyroidism.

Trimming took off 5 bases at V and 1 base at J, with 12 bases between the two ends. The length of the CDR3 is 14 residues. Looked up from germline, CDR1 is MGHDK and CDR2 is SYGVNS. Regions amplified from RNA transcripts were the TCR beta CDR3 regions. The TCR CDR3 first-round RT-PCR relied on the HTBI primer set. TCRdb redid the calling of the multiplex PCR reads with MiXCR, one entry per CDR3 protein. The repertoire holds about 840,000 distinct CDR3 sequences, roughly 37% seen once, with 8% to 9% in the top ten. Exclusion of patients followed from uncontrolled infection, other autoimmune disease, pregnancy or lactation.

This chain joins TRBV25-1 and TRBJ2-7; a weak D match, TRBD2 (5 bases). This clonotype was obtained from a man aged 18 to 30 with Graves' hyperthyroidism. Sequencing input: blood. The CDR3 DNA is TGTGCCAGCAGTCCCCGTCGGGATTCCTACGAGCAGTACTTC. This gives the protein CASSPRRDSYEQYF.